Sequencing of this T cell receptor (beta chain) was carried out in a study of graft-versus-host responses after intestinal transplantation. Turning to the study itself: Anti-thymocyte globulin served as induction for all recipients, who then took tacrolimus and steroids for about 3 years. Study findings and constraints: GvH clones detected in recipient marrow included some appearing first in ileum or blood. GvH clone levels peaked in circulation, and this peak was associated with early post-transplant HvG declines.

On this clone itself: Its specificity is unknown.

Profiling relied on immunoSEQ multiplex PCR, and the TCRdb table lists in-frame clones only, not all of them. The data contain about 90,000 clones, 88% of them seen just once; the ten biggest clones take up under 0.3%. Germline trimming cut 10 bases from V and 8 bases from J; bases unmatched to any gene: 17. Germline loops: CDR1 LNHDA, CDR2 SQIVND (reference sequence). The CDR3 is 15 amino acids. Sequencing was performed on unstimulated CD4+ T cells sorted from spleen or lymph node cells, taken before transplant. The sequence was collected from a human donor who was the organ donor for an intestinal transplant. The rearrangement uses TRBV19 and TRBJ1-5, with TRBD1 matching over 7 bases. This CDR3 is CATDPKVQGTEPQHF. The DNA for the CDR3 is TGTGCCACTGACCCAAAGGTACAGGGGACGGAGCCCCAGCATTTT.